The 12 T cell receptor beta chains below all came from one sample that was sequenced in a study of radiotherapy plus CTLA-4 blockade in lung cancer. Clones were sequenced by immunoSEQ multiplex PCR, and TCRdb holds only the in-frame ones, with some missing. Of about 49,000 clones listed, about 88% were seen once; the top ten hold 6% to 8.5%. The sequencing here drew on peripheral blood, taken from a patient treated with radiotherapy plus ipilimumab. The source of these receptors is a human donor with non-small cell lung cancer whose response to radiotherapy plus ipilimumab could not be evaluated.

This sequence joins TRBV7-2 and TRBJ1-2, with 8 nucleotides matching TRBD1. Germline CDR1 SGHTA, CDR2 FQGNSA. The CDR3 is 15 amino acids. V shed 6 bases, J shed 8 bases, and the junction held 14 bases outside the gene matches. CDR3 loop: CASSPTGAVLWGYTF. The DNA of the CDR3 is TGTGCCAGCAGTCCGACAGGGGCAGTCTTGTGGGGCTACACCTTC.

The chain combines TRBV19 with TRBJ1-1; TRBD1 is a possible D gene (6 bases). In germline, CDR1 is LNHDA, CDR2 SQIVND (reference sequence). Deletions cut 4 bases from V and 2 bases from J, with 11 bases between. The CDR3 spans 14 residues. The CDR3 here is CASSSRGFNTEAFF. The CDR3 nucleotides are TGTGCCAGTAGTAGCAGGGGATTCAACACTGAAGCTTTCTTT.

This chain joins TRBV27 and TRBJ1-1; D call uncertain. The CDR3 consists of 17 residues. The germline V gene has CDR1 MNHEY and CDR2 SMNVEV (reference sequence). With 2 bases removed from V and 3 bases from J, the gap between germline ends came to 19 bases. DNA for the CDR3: TGTGCCAGCAGTTTAAGGCGCGGGGTGGGTTCGTACACTGAAGCTTTCTTT. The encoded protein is CASSLRRGVGSYTEAFF.

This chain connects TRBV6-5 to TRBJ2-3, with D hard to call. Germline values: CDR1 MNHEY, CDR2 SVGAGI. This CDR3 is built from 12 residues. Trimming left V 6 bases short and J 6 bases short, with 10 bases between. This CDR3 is CASSSSGDTQYF. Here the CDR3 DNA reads TGTGCCAGCAGCTCTTCCGGGGATACGCAGTATTTT.

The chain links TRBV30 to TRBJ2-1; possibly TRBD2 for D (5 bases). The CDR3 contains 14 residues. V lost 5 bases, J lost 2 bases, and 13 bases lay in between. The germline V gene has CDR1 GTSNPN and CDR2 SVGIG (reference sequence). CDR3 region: CAWSEREAYNEQFF. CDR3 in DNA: TGTGCCTGGTCGGAGAGGGAAGCCTACAATGAGCAGTTCTTC.

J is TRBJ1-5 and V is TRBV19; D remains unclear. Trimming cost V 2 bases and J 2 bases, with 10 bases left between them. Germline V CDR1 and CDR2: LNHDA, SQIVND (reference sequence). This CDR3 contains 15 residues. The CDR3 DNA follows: TGTGCCAGTAGTATATATCTCGTCGGCAATCAGCCCCAGCATTTT. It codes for CASSIYLVGNQPQHF.

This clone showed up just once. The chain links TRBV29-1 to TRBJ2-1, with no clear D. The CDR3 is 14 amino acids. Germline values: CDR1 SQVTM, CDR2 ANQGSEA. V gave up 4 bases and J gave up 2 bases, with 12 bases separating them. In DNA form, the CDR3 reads TGCAGCGTTGGTGCCAGTACTACCTACAATGAGCAGTTCTTC. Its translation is CSVGASTTYNEQFF.

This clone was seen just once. CDR3 sequence: CASSGGLSTDTQYF. The DNA of the CDR3 is TGCGCCAGCAGTGGTGGCCTTAGCACAGATACGCAGTATTTT. The rearrangement uses TRBV10-2 and TRBJ2-3, with unresolved D. V was shortened by 4 bases and J by 0 bases, with 8 bases between the two germline ends. Germline loops: CDR1 WSHSY, CDR2 SAAADI. The CDR3 has 14 amino acids.

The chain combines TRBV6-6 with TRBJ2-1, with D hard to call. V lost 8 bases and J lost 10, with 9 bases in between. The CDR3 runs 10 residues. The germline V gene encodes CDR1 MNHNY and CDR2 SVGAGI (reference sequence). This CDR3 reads CASEGAEQFF. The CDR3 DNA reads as TGTGCCAGCGAAGGAGCGGAGCAGTTCTTC.

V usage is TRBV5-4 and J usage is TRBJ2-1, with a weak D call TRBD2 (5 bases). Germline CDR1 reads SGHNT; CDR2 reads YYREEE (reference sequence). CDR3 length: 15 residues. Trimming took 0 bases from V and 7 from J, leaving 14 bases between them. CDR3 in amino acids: CASSLAGMIGNEQFF. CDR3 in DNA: TGTGCCAGCAGCTTGGCCGGGATGATTGGGAATGAGCAGTTCTTC.

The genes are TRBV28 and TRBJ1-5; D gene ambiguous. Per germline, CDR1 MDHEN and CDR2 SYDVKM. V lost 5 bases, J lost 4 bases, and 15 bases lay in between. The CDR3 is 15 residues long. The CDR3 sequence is CASSPTTSQNQPQHF. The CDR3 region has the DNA TGTGCCAGCAGTCCGACGACATCTCAGAATCAGCCCCAGCATTTT.

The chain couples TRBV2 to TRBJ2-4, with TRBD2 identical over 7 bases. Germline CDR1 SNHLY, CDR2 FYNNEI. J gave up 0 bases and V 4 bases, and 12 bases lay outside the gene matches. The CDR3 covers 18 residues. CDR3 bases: TGTGCCAGCAGTGGGGCGTCTAGCGGAGCCATAGCCAAAAACATTCAGTACTTC. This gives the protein CASSGASSGAIAKNIQYF.